The 3 T cell receptor beta chains presented below share a single source sample, sequenced in a study of T cells in Graves' hyperthyroidism and ophthalmopathy. RNA transcripts yielded amplified TCR beta CDR3 regions. Researchers ran a first-round RT-PCR on the TCR CDR3 using the HTBI primer set. TCRdb analysed the multiplex PCR reads with MiXCR anew, one entry per CDR3 protein. The sample holds 350,000 to 400,000 distinct CDR3 sequences, approximately 20% seen once. The sequenced sample was blood. These receptors were obtained from a woman under 30 with Graves' hyperthyroidism.

This clonotype was seen many times. V is TRBV6-5 and J is TRBJ1-1; tentative D call: TRBD1 (5 bases). The CDR3 is 15 amino acids. Between the trimmed V and J ends, which lost 4 bases and 4 bases, there was a span of 16 bases. The germline V gene encodes CDR1 MNHEY and CDR2 SVGAGI. The CDR3 region has the DNA TGTGCCAGCAGTTGGGACGGAGCTGATCGCACTGAAGCTTTCTTT. It yields the protein CASSWDGADRTEAFF.

This clonotype was seen at least ten times. The chain uses TRBV15 and TRBJ1-5; no firm D call. V dropped 3 bases and J dropped 0 bases, with 6 bases sitting between them. The V gene's germline CDR1 is LNHNV and CDR2 YYDKDF (reference sequence). The CDR3 extends over 14 amino acids. The CDR3 DNA follows: TGTGCCACCAGCAGCTTGAGTAGCAATCAGCCCCAGCATTTT. As protein: CATSSLSSNQPQHF.

The chain links TRBV20-1 to TRBJ2-5; 12 bases are shared with TRBD2. Germline V lookup: CDR1 DFQATT, CDR2 SNEGSKA (reference sequence). The CDR3 totals 14 residues. The V gene end was trimmed by 6 bases and the J gene end by 5 bases; junction bases not matched to a gene: 7. CDR3 amino acids: CSALGLAGYETQYF. The CDR3 bases are TGCAGTGCCCTCGGACTAGCGGGGTACGAGACCCAGTACTTC.